The 17 T cell receptor beta chains given below trace back to one sample, sequenced in a study of blood T cell repertoires in COVID-19. Clones were sequenced by immunoSEQ multiplex PCR, and TCRdb holds only the in-frame ones, with some missing. The sample carries about 280,000 clones, around 89% recorded once. The specimen sequenced was peripheral blood. The receptors shown here come from a man aged 35 to 55 with acute or convalescent COVID-19.

This chain joins TRBV7-6 and TRBJ1-4; D not certain. Germline loops: CDR1 SGHVS, CDR2 FNYEAQ. Trimming cost V 5 bases and J 3 bases, with 13 bases left between them. The CDR3 runs to 15 residues. The CDR3 DNA reads as TGTGCCAGCAGCCCCTCCGGGTCGGCTAATGAAAAACTGTTTTTT. Protein product: CASSPSGSANEKLFF.

This rearrangement joins TRBV3-1 (or the pseudogene TRBV3-2) to TRBJ1-4; D is unclear. Germline V gene sequence: CDR1 LGHDT, CDR2 YNNKEL (reference sequence). V lost 4 bases to trimming and J lost 0 bases, with 9 bases between them. The CDR3 spans 15 residues. CDR3 amino acids: CASSPRSPTNEKLFF. Written as DNA, the CDR3 is TGTGCCAGCAGCCCCCGGTCTCCAACTAATGAAAAACTGTTTTTT.

J is TRBJ2-7 and V is TRBV28; the match to TRBD2 covers 7 bases. The CDR3 sequence is 15 residues long. CDR1 and CDR2 from the germline V gene are MDHEN and SYDVKM. Unmatched junction bases numbered 12, after V lost 5 bases and J lost 5 bases. Written as DNA, the CDR3 is TGTGCCAGCAGTCCCTCTGGAGCGGGGATCGACGAGCAGTACTTC. This translates into CASSPSGAGIDEQYF.

J is TRBJ1-1 and V is TRBV5-6, with D possibly TRBD1 on 6 matching bases. Trimming removed 7 bases at V and 8 bases at J, with 12 bases between. Germline V gene data show CDR1 as SGHDT and CDR2 as YYEEEE. The CDR3 spans 11 residues. CDR3 DNA: TGTGCCAGCGGGGCCGGGACAGAAGCTTTCTTT. This translates into CASGAGTEAFF. Combining the CDR3 with reference TRBV5-6 and TRBJ1-1 gives the whole variable domain DAGVTQSPTHLIKTRGQQVTLRCSPKSGHDTVSWYQQALGQGPQFIFQYYEEEERQRGNFPDRFSGHQFPNYSSELNVNALLLGDSALYLCASGAGTEAFFGQGTRLTVV.

This sequence joins TRBV7-2 and TRBJ1-2; D unclear. Between the trimmed V and J ends, which lost 5 bases and 5 bases, there was a span of 12 bases. The CDR3 is 13 amino acids. The germline CDR1 and CDR2 sequences are SGHTA and FQGNSA. The CDR3 nucleotides read TGTGCCAGCAGCACACAGTTCTCATATGGCTACACCTTC. This encodes CASSTQFSYGYTF.

The rearrangement uses TRBV20-1 and TRBJ2-5; D not certain. V lost 8 bases to trimming and J lost 3 bases, with 10 bases between them. The CDR3 loop spans 11 amino acids. Germline CDR1 and CDR2: DFQATT and SNEGSKA (reference sequence). CDR3 DNA sequence: TGCAGTCTAACAGCTAAAGAGACCCAGTACTTC. Translated, it gives CSLTAKETQYF.

J is TRBJ2-1 and V is TRBV10-3, with 9 bases aligning to TRBD1. This CDR3 region has 14 residues. With 9 bases clipped from V and 8 bases from J, the junction kept 11 bases outside the gene matches. Germline V CDR1 and CDR2: ENHRY, SYGVKD. The CDR3: CAMQSDRGVDEQFF. DNA for the CDR3: TGTGCCATGCAGTCGGACAGGGGAGTGGATGAGCAGTTCTTC.

The rearrangement links TRBV5-4 to TRBJ2-7, with D perhaps matching TRBD2 (6 bases). The V gene's germline CDR1 is SGHNT and CDR2 YYREEE (reference sequence). With 3 bases removed from V and 0 bases from J, the gap between germline ends came to 16 bases. The CDR3 runs 16 residues. The CDR3 region has the DNA TGTGCCAGCAGCTCCCGGCGGGGCCCAGGCTCCTACGAGCAGTACTTC. It specifies CASSSRRGPGSYEQYF. Using reference TRBV5-4 and TRBJ2-7 for the parts outside the CDR3, the full variable domain is ETGVTQSPTHLIKTRGQQVTLRCSSQSGHNTVSWYQQALGQGPQFIFQYYREEENGRGNFPPRFSGLQFPNYSSELNVNALELDDSALYLCASSSRRGPGSYEQYFGPGTRLTVT.

This clone was observed a single time. The chain's CDR3 is CASRGGPNEKLFF. For the CDR3, the DNA is TGCGCCAGCAGGGGTGGGCCTAATGAAAAACTGTTTTTT. The chain uses TRBV5-1 and TRBJ1-4; no clear D. Germline CDR1 reads SGHRS; CDR2 reads YFSETQ. V lost 5 bases and J lost 3, with 8 bases in between. The CDR3 consists of 13 residues.

This clone was seen once. Other DNA sequences in this sample translate to the same CDR3. This chain joins TRBV20-1 and TRBJ1-2, with TRBD1 as a possible D gene (6 bases). The CDR3 covers 12 residues. V lost 3 bases, J lost 5 bases, and 10 bases lay in between. Germline V CDR1 and CDR2: DFQATT, SNEGSKA (reference sequence). This CDR3 reads CSASGQRYGYTF. The CDR3 nucleotides are TGCAGTGCTAGTGGACAGAGATATGGCTACACCTTC.

This clone was observed a handful of times. J is TRBJ1-1 and V is TRBV15; D unclear. The CDR3 runs 13 residues. CDR1 is LNHNV and CDR2 is YYDKDF in the germline V gene (reference sequence). V gave up 2 bases and J gave up 1 base, with 5 bases separating them. CDR3 sequence: CATSRTENTEAFF. The CDR3 DNA sequence: TGTGCCACCAGCAGAACAGAGAACACTGAAGCTTTCTTT.

The chain joins TRBV5-1 to TRBJ2-1; TRBD1 agrees at 9 bases. CDR3 length equals 14 residues. The V gene's germline CDR1 is SGHRS and CDR2 YFSETQ. With V trimmed by 6 bases and J by 7 bases, 8 bases remained unmatched. The CDR3 region has the DNA TGCGCCAGCATCCGCGGGACAGGGAATAATGAGCAGTTCTTC. Translating gives CASIRGTGNNEQFF.

This chain uses TRBV21-1 with TRBJ2-4; TRBD1, as called in the table, went unchecked against the DNA. TRBV21-1 is a listed pseudogene. The length of the CDR3 is 17 residues. The CDR3 is CASSTLLKQGFGHIQYF. The CDR3, as DNA: TGTGCCAGCAGCACCCTTCTAAAACAGGGTTTCGGTCACATTCAGTACTTC.

The chain uses TRBV28 and TRBJ2-2; D perhaps matches TRBD1 (6 bases). V lost 10 bases, J lost 1 base, and 19 bases lay in between. Germline-derived CDR1 and CDR2 are MDHEN and SYDVKM. The CDR3 loop spans 16 amino acids. The CDR3 is CATMVGPGVNTGELFF. Here the CDR3 DNA reads TGTGCCACTATGGTTGGGCCAGGGGTGAACACCGGGGAGCTGTTTTTT.

As to this clone: This sample also contains other DNA sequences that code for the same CDR3. In DNA, the CDR3 is TGCGCCAGCAGCCCGGGACAGGGGGCATCCTACGAGCAGTACTTC. Translated, it gives CASSPGQGASYEQYF. V is TRBV5-1 and J is TRBJ2-7; TRBD1 agrees at 12 bases. Germline V gene data show CDR1 as SGHRS and CDR2 as YFSETQ. The ends lost 4 bases at V and 1 base at J; junction bases unmatched: 3. This CDR3 has 15 amino acids.

V is TRBV24-1 and J is TRBJ2-5; tentatively, D is TRBD1 (7 bases). There are 15 residues in the CDR3. V lost 4 bases and J 4 bases, leaving 15 bases between the germline ends. Germline V gene lookup returns CDR1 KGHDR and CDR2 SFDVKD. CDR3 bases: TGTGCCACCAGTGACCCCGGGACAGCGGGAGAGACCCAGTACTTC. The encoded protein is CATSDPGTAGETQYF.

This clone turned up a few times. The chain combines TRBV5-6 with TRBJ2-7; D remains unclear. The CDR3 extends over 13 amino acids. Trimming stripped 0 bases from V and 2 bases from J, with 6 bases between. The V gene's germline CDR1 is SGHDT and CDR2 YYEEEE. The CDR3 DNA is TGTGCCAGCAGCTTGGACATCCCCTACGAGCAGTACTTC. Translating gives CASSLDIPYEQYF. The variable domain in full, with the rest retrieved from reference TRBV5-6 and TRBJ2-7, is DAGVTQSPTHLIKTRGQQVTLRCSPKSGHDTVSWYQQALGQGPQFIFQYYEEEERQRGNFPDRFSGHQFPNYSSELNVNALLLGDSALYLCASSLDIPYEQYFGPGTRLTVT.